This T cell receptor (beta chain) was identified during a study of cytomegalovirus exposure and HLA in healthy donors. Study-wide points: Based on reports, TCR beta sequences accurately predicted HLA-A and HLA-B alleles for most subjects.

As regards this clone: Its antigen is not known.

Researchers ran the PCR with 60 Vbeta and 13 Jbeta primers. Generated by immunoSEQ multiplex PCR, the TCRdb table keeps only in-frame clones and is missing some. Of about 230,000 clones detected, 75% to 90% appear once; the ten largest clones hold 0.95% to 1.1%. Germline V lookup: CDR1 SGHRS, CDR2 YFSETQ. Trimming took 4 bases from V and 1 from J; bases not matched to a gene: 6. CDR3 length equals 15 residues. The chain carries TRBV5-1 and TRBJ2-7; TRBD2 matches 9 bases. Sequencing was carried out using PBMCs. This TCR was recovered from a woman aged 18-30 years in good health and CMV-seronegative. The CDR3 here is CASSLGTSSSYEQYF. The CDR3 DNA follows: TGCGCCAGCAGCCTAGGGACTAGCAGTTCCTACGAGCAGTACTTC. The full variable domain, rest sourced from reference TRBV5-1 and TRBJ2-7, is KAGVTQTPRYLIKTRGQQVTLSCSPISGHRSVSWYQQTPGQGLQFLFEYFSETQRNKGNFPGRFSGRQFSNSRSEMNVSTLELGDSALYLCASSLGTSSSYEQYFGPGTRLTVT.